A selection of T cell receptor beta chains follows, all from one sample in a study of T cells expressing NK-cell markers. Reanalyzing the 5' RACE reads, TCRdb keeps one entry per CDR3 protein, without DNA. This sample's table has roughly 430,000 distinct CDR3 sequences. Sequenced material: blood T cells: a sorted CD56 or NKG2C T cell subset, CD4+ or CD8+ T cells, or bulk PBMC T cells (not recorded which). The receptors shown here come from a woman aged 18-70 years in good health. CDR3s include the opening cysteine and the closing phenylalanine or tryptophan.

cdr3_aa,j_call,v_call
CASSSPGGKNTEAFF,TRBJ1-1,TRBV28
CASSFPGTGLNEQFF,TRBJ2-1,TRBV5-6
CASSHGQGYMETQYF,TRBJ2-5,TRBV4-3
CASSYGRTEAFF,TRBJ1-1,TRBV6-6
CASSSGRRPDTQYF,TRBJ2-3,TRBV11-2
CASSFTGFGGYTF,TRBJ1-2,TRBV11-2
CASRWGTGNTEAFF,TRBJ1-1,TRBV5-1
CASSLPGLARTDTQYF,TRBJ2-3,TRBV7-9
CASSSNLLAGATDTQYF,TRBJ2-3,TRBV5-1
CASSQLAGYSSYEQYF,TRBJ2-7,TRBV14
CSASSVRGGEADTQYF,TRBJ2-3,TRBV20-1
CASSPMTGAWDTQYF,TRBJ2-3,TRBV7-2
CASSPDGLGTDTQYF,TRBJ2-3,TRBV9
CAISERDRGGNTEAFF,TRBJ1-1,TRBV10-3
CASASSGNTIYF,TRBJ1-3,TRBV12-5
CASSPLANTGELFF,TRBJ2-2,TRBV12-3/TRBV12-4
CSAARQDLKPSTNEKLFF,TRBJ1-4,TRBV20-1
CASSPLTGVNQPQHF,TRBJ1-5,TRBV7-2
CAWGGGVGYTF,TRBJ1-2,TRBV30
CASSITSGTAEQFF,TRBJ2-1,TRBV19
CASSSQTPAYGYTF,TRBJ1-2,TRBV5-4
CASSLTRGAYSNQPQHF,TRBJ1-5,TRBV12-3/TRBV12-4
CASSPGTGRTGELFF,TRBJ2-2,TRBV12-3/TRBV12-4
CASRGLAPDTQYF,TRBJ2-3,TRBV12-3/TRBV12-4
CASSPVAAASYGYTF,TRBJ1-2,TRBV18
CASSPSGTTASPLHF,TRBJ1-6,TRBV12-3/TRBV12-4
CASSLNLPEQYF,TRBJ2-7,TRBV11-2
CASSKNRGSASGNTIYF,TRBJ1-3,TRBV12-3/TRBV12-4
CASKARDYLGGDEQFF,TRBJ2-1,TRBV6-1
CASRDASSRTYTF,TRBJ1-2,TRBV6-2/TRBV6-3
CSARPPLGVSTEAFF,TRBJ1-1,TRBV20-1
CSARVQGRPQETQYF,TRBJ2-5,TRBV20-1
CASSQDGLANYNEQFF,TRBJ2-1,TRBV4-3
CASSLPVVAKNIQYF,TRBJ2-4,TRBV12-3/TRBV12-4
CASRRLAGNEQFF,TRBJ2-1,TRBV6-2/TRBV6-3
CSARATRSSGSSYNEQFF,TRBJ2-1,TRBV20-1
CASSSQTGSYNEQFF,TRBJ2-1,TRBV6-5
CSVLGRSTDTQYF,TRBJ2-3,TRBV29-1
CASSLVGGNYGYTF,TRBJ1-2,TRBV7-9